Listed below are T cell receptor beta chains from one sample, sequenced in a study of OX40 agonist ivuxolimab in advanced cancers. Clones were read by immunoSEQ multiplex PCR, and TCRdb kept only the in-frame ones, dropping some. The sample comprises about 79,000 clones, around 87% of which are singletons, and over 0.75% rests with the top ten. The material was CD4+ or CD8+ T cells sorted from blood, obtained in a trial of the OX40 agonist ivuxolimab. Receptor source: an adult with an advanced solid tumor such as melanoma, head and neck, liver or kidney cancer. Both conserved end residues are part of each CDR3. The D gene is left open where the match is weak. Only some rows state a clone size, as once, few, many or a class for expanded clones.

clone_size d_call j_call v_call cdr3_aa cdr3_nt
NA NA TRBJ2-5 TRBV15 CATSRGSKETQYF TGTGCCACCAGCAGAGGTTCAAAAGAGACCCAGTACTTC
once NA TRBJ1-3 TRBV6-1 CASSRLLAAGNTIYF TGTGCCAGCAGTCGACTCTTAGCGGCTGGAAACACCATATATTTT
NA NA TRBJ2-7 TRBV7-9 CASSLFSRGDEQYF TGTGCCAGCAGCTTATTTTCCAGGGGCGACGAGCAGTACTTC
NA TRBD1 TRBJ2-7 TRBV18 CASSSGQDLRYEQYF TGTGCCAGCTCATCCGGACAGGATCTAAGATACGAGCAGTACTTC
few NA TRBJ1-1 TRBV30 CAWGTVGTEAFF TGTGCCTGGGGGACCGTCGGCACTGAAGCTTTCTTT
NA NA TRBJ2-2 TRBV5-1 CASSSLGRRNTGELFF TGCGCCAGCAGCTCTCTAGGCCGGCGGAACACCGGGGAGCTGTTTTTT
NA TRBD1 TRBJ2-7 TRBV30 CARQGTAYEQYF TGTGCCCGACAGGGCACTGCCTACGAGCAGTACTTC
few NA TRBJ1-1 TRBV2 CASIPTDREAFF TGTGCCAGCATTCCCACCGACAGGGAAGCTTTCTTT
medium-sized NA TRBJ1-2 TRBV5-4 CASSLAGLVYGYTF TGTGCCAGCAGCTTGGCCGGTCTGGTCTATGGCTACACCTTC
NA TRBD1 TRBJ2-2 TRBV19 CASSPTGTGGTGELFF TGTGCCAGTAGCCCTACCGGGACAGGGGGCACCGGGGAGCTGTTTTTT
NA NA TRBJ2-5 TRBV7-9 CASSLLQGGQETQYF TGTGCCAGCAGCTTATTGCAGGGGGGCCAAGAGACCCAGTACTTC
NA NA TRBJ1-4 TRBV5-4 CASSLASRDEKLFF TGTGCCAGCAGCTTGGCCTCTAGAGATGAAAAACTGTTTTTT
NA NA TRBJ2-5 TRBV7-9 CASSSTDQETQYF TGTGCCAGCAGCTCGACAGACCAAGAGACCCAGTACTTC
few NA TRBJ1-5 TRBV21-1 CASSKEGGRDQPQHF TGTGCCAGCAGCAAAGAGGGAGGGAGGGATCAGCCCCAGCATTTT
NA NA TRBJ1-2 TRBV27 CASSPGPGEIGYGYTF TGTGCCAGCAGTCCGGGCCCCGGGGAAATTGGCTATGGCTACACCTTC
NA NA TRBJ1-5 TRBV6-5 CASSPGLQPQHF TGTGCCAGCAGCCCAGGTCTACAGCCCCAGCATTTT
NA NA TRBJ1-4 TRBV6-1 CASRGGRGEKLFF TGTGCCAGCAGGGGGGGTAGGGGAGAAAAACTGTTTTTT
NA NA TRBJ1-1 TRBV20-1 CSPKNTEAFF TGCAGTCCGAAGAACACTGAAGCTTTCTTT
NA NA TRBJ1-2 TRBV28 CASRDTNNYGYTF TGTGCCAGCAGGGATACAAATAACTATGGCTACACCTTC
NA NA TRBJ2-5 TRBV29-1 CSVDGGLQETQYF TGCAGCGTTGATGGCGGTCTGCAAGAGACCCAGTACTTC
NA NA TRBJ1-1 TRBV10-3 CAISDISQGGTEAFF TGTGCCATCAGTGATATCTCGCAGGGAGGGACTGAAGCTTTCTTT
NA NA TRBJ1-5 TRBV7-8 CASSLVGVDQPQHF TGTGCCAGCAGCTTAGTAGGGGTCGATCAGCCCCAGCATTTT
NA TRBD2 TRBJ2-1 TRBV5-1 CASSLWAGGYNEQFF TGCGCCAGCAGCTTATGGGCGGGAGGATACAATGAGCAGTTCTTC
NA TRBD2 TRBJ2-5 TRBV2 CASSGAGGPTQETQYF TGTGCCAGCAGTGGGGCGGGGGGACCAACCCAAGAGACCCAGTACTTC